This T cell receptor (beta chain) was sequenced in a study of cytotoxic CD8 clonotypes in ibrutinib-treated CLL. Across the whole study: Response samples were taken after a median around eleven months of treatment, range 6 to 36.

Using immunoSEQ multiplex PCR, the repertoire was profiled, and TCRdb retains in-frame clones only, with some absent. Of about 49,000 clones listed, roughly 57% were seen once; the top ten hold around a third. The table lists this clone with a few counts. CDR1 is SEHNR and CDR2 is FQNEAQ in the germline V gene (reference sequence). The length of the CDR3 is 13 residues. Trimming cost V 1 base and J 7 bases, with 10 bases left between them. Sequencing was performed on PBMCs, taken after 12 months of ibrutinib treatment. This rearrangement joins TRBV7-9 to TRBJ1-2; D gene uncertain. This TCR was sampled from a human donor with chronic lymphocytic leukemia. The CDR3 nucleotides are TGTGCCAGCAGCTTAGTTCTCGCGGGTGGCTACACCTTC. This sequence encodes CASSLVLAGGYTF.